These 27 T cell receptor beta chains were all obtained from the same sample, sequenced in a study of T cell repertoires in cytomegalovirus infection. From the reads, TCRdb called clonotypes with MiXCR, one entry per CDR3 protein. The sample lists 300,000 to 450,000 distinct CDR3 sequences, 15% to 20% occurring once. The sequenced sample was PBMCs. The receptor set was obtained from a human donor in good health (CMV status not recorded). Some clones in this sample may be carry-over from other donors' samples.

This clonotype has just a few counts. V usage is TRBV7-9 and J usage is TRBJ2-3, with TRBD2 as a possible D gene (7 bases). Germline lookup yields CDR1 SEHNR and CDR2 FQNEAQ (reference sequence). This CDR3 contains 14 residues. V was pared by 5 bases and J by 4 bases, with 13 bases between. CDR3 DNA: TGTGCCAGCAGCAGCTCCGGGGGGCCAGATACGCAGTATTTT. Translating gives CASSSSGGPDTQYF. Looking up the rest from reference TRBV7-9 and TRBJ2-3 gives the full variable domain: DTGVSQNPRHKITKRGQNVTFRCDPISEHNRLYWYRQTLGQGPEFLTYFQNEAQLEKSRLLSDRFSAERPKGSFSTLEIQRTEQGDSAMYLCASSSSGGPDTQYFGPGTRLTVL.

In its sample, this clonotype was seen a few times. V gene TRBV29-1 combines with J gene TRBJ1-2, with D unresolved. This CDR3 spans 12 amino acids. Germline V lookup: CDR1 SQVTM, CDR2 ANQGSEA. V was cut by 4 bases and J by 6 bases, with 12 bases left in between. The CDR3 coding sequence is TGCAGCGTTGTTGGGAAAGGAAATGGCTACACCTTC. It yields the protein CSVVGKGNGYTF.

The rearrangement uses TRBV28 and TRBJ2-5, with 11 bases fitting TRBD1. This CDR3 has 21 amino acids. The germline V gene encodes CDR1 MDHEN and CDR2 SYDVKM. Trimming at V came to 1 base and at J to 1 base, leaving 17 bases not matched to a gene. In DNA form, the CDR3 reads TGTGCCAGCAGTTTATCCTATTCTCAAGGGACAGGGGGAAGGGCCCAAGAGACCCAGTACTTC. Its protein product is CASSLSYSQGTGGRAQETQYF.

CDR3 in DNA: TGCGCCAGCAGCCGATCGCACCGCAATGAGCAGTTCTTC. Protein product: CASSRSHRNEQFF. The chain recombines TRBV4-3 with TRBJ2-1, with D unclear. The ends were cut back, 4 bases at V and 6 bases at J, with 10 bases in the middle. Germline V gene lookup returns CDR1 LGHNA and CDR2 YSLEER. The CDR3 extends over 13 amino acids.

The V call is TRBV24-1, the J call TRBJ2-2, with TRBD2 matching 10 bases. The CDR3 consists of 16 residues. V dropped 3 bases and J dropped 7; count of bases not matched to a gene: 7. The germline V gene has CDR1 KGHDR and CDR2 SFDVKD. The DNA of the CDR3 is TGTGCCACCAGTGATCCCCAGCGGGGGGGCTACGGGGAGCTGTTTTTT. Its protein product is CATSDPQRGGYGELFF.

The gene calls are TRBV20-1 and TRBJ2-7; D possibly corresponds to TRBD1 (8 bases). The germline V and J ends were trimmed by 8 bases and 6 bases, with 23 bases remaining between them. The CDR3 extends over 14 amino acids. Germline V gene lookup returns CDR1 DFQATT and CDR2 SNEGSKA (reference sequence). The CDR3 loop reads CSTTPGGGTGEQYF. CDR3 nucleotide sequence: TGCAGTACCACCCCGGGGGGTGGGACAGGCGAGCAGTACTTC.

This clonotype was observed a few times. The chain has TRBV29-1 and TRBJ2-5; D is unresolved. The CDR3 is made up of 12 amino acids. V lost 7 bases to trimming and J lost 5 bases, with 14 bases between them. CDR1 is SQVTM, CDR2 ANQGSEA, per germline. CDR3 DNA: TGCAGCGCCCCAGGTCTGGGGGAGACCCAGTACTTC. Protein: CSAPGLGETQYF.

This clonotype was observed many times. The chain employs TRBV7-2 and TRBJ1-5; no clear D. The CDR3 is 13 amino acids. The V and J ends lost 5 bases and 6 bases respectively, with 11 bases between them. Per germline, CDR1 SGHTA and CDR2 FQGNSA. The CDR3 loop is CASSPQPGQPQHF. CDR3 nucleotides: TGTGCCAGCAGCCCACAACCCGGTCAGCCCCAGCATTTT. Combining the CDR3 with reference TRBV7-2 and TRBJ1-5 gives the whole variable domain GAGVSQSPSNKVTEKGKDVELRCDPISGHTALYWYRQSLGQGLEFLIYFQGNSAPDKSGLPSDRFSAERTGGSVSTLTIQRTQQEDSAVYLCASSPQPGQPQHFGDGTRLSIL.

The CDR3 DNA is TGCAGTGCTAGAGATAGGGGCAGGGCGGGCTACACCTTC. Protein product: CSARDRGRAGYTF. The chain recombines TRBV20-1 with TRBJ1-2; D perhaps matches TRBD1 (5 bases). Germline V gene sequence: CDR1 DFQATT, CDR2 SNEGSKA (reference sequence). The germline V and J ends were trimmed by 0 bases and 8 bases, with 13 bases remaining between them. The CDR3 sequence is 13 residues long.

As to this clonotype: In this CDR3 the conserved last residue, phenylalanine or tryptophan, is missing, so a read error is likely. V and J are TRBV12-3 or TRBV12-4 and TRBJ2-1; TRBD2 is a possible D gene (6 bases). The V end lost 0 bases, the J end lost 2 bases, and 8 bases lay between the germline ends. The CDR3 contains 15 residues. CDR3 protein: CASSLAGGTYNEQFL. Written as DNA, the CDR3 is TGTGCCAGCAGTTTAGCGGGGGGAACCTACAATGAGCAGTTCTTA.

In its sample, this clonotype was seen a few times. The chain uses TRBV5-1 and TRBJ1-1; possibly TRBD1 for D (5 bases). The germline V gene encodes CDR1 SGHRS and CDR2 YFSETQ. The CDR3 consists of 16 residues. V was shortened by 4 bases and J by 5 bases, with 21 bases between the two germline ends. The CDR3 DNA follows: TGCGCCAGCAGCCCGACAGCGAGGCCCGGTTGGACTGAAGCTTTCTTT. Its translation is CASSPTARPGWTEAFF. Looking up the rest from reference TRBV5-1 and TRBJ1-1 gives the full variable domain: KAGVTQTPRYLIKTRGQQVTLSCSPISGHRSVSWYQQTPGQGLQFLFEYFSETQRNKGNFPGRFSGRQFSNSRSEMNVSTLELGDSALYLCASSPTARPGWTEAFFGQGTRLTVV.

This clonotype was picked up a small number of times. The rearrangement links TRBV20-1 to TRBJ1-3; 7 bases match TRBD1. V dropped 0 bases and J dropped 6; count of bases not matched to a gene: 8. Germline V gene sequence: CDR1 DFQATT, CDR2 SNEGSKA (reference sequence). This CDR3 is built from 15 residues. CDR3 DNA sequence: TGCAGTGCTAGAGATTTTCGGCAGGGGGAAAACACCATATATTTT. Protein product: CSARDFRQGENTIYF.

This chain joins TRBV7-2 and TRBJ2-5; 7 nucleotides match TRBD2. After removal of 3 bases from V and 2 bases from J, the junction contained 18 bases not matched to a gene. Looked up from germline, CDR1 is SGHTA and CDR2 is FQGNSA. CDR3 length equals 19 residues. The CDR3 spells CASSFKRVRGWGRQETQYF. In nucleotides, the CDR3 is TGTGCCAGCAGCTTTAAAAGAGTGCGGGGGTGGGGCCGACAAGAGACCCAGTACTTC.

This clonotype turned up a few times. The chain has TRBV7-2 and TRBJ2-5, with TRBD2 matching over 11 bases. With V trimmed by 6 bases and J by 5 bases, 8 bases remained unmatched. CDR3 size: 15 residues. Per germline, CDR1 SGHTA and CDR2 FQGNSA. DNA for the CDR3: TGTGCCAGCAGTTTTAGCGGGGGGGCCTTGGAGACCCAGTACTTC. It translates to CASSFSGGALETQYF.

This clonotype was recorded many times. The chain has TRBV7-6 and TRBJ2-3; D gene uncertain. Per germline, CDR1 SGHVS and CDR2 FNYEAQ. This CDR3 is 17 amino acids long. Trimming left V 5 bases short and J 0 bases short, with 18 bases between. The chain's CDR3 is CASSRNPPQTSTDTQYF. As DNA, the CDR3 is TGTGCCAGCAGCAGAAACCCGCCCCAGACTAGCACAGATACGCAGTATTTT.

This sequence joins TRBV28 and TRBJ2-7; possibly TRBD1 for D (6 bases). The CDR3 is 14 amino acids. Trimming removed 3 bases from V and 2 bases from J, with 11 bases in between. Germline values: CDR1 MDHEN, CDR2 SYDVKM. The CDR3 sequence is CASSFPTGPYEQYF. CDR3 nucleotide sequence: TGTGCCAGCAGTTTCCCCACAGGGCCCTACGAGCAGTACTTC.

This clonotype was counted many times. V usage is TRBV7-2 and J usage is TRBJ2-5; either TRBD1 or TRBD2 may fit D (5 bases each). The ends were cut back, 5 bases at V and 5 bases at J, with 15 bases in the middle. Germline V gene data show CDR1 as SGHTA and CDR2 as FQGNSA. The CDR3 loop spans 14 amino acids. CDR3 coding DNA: TGTGCCAGCAGCGTACTACGACGGGGCGAGACCCAGTACTTC. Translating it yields CASSVLRRGETQYF.

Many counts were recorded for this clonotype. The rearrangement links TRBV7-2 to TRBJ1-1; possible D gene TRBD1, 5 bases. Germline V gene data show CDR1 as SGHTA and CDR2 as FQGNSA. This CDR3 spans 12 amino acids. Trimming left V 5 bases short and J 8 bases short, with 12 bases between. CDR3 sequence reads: CASSRDGREAFF. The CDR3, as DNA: TGTGCCAGCAGCCGGGACGGGCGGGAAGCTTTCTTT.

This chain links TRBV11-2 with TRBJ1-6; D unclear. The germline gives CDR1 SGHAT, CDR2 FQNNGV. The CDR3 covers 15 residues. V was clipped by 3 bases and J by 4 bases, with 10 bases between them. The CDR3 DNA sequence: TGTGCCAGCAGCTTTTATGAACTGTATAATTCACCCCTCCACTTT. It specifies CASSFYELYNSPLHF.

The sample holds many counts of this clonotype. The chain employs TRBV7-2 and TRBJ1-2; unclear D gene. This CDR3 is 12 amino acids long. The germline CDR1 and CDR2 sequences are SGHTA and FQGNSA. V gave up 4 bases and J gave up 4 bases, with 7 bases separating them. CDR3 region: CASSYEVYGYTF. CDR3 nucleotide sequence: TGTGCCAGCAGCTACGAAGTCTATGGCTACACCTTC.

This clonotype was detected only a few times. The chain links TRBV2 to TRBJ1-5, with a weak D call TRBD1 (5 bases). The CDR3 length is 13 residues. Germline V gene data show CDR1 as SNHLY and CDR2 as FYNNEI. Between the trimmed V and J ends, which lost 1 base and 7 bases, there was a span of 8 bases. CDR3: CASSEGGAQPQHF. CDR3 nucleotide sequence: TGTGCCAGCAGTGAAGGTGGGGCGCAGCCCCAGCATTTT. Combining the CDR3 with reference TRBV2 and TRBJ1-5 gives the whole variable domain EPEVTQTPSHQVTQMGQEVILRCVPISNHLYFYWYRQILGQKVEFLVSFYNNEISEKSEIFDDQFSVERPDGSNFTLKIRSTKLEDSAMYFCASSEGGAQPQHFGDGTRLSIL.

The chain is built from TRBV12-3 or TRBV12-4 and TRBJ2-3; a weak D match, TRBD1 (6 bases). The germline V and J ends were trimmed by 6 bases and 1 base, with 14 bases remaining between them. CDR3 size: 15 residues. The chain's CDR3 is CASSPWGQGTDTQYF. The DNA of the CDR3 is TGTGCCAGCAGCCCGTGGGGGCAGGGCACAGATACGCAGTATTTT.

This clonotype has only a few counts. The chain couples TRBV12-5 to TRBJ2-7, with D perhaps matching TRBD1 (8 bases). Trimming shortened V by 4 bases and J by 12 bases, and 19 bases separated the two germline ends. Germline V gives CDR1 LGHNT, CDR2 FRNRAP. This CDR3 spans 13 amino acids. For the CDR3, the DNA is TGTGCTAGTGGTTCCTTCGGACAGGGAGGGATGTACTTC. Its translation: CASGSFGQGGMYF. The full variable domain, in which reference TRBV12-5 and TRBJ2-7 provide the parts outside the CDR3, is DARVTQTPRHKVTEMGQEVTMRCQPILGHNTVFWYRQTMMQGLELLAYFRNRAPLDDSGMPKDRFSAEMPDATLATLKIQPSEPRDSAVYFCASGSFGQGGMYFGPGTRLTVT.

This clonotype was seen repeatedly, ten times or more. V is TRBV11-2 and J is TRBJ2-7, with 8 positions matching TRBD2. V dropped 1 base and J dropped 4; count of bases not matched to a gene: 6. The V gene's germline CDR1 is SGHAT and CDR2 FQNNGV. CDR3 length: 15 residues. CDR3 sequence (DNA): TGTGCCAGCAGCTTAGGGTCTAGCGGGTTGTACGAGCAGTACTTC. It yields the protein CASSLGSSGLYEQYF.

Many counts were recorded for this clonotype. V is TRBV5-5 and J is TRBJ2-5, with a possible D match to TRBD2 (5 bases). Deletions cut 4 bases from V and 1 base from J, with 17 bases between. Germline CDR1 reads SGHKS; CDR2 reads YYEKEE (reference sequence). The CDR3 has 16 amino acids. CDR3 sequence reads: CASSPGGRARQETQYF. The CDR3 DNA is TGTGCCAGCAGCCCTGGCGGGCGGGCTCGCCAAGAGACCCAGTACTTC.

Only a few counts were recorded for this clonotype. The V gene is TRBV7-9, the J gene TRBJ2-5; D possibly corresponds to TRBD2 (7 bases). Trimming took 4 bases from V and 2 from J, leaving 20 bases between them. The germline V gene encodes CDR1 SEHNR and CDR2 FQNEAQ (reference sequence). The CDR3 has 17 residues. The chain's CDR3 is CASSSSSGGLLQETQYF. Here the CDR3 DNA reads TGTGCCAGCAGCTCCAGCTCGGGGGGCCTCCTTCAAGAGACCCAGTACTTC. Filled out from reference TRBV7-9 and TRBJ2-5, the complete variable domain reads DTGVSQNPRHKITKRGQNVTFRCDPISEHNRLYWYRQTLGQGPEFLTYFQNEAQLEKSRLLSDRFSAERPKGSFSTLEIQRTEQGDSAMYLCASSSSSGGLLQETQYFGPGTRLLVL.

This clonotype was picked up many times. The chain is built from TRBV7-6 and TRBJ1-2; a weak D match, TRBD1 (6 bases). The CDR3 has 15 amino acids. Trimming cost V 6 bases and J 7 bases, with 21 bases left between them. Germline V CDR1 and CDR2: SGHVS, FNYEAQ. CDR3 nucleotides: TGTGCCAGCAGTGGCCTGTTGGGCCAAGGGGGTGGCTACACCTTC. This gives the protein CASSGLLGQGGGYTF.